This T cell receptor beta chain is drawn from a study of Ad26.COV2.S vaccination and SARS-CoV-2 variants. CDR1 is SGDLS and CDR2 is YYNGEE in the germline V gene. J gave up 6 bases and V 4 bases, and 8 bases lay outside the gene matches. The CDR3 length is 15 residues. Findings and caveats of the study: For non-spike TCRs, breadth in vaccine recipients resembled that in placebo recipients. Total T cell responses were possibly underestimated by TCR breadth and depth analyses.

The table came from immunoSEQ multiplex PCR; TCRdb's copy has only in-frame clones and leaves some out. The sample comprises roughly 92,000 clones, 82% of which are singletons, and approximately 16% rests with the top ten. Points on this clone: Its specificity is not known.

Here the sequenced sample was peripheral blood, taken after recovery from COVID-19. V and J are TRBV9 and TRBJ2-2; TRBD2 aligns across 8 bases. This receptor was taken from a human donor who had recovered from COVID-19. The CDR3 loop is CASSPHGGDPGELFF. The CDR3 DNA reads as TGTGCCAGCAGCCCCCACGGGGGGGACCCCGGGGAGCTGTTTTTT.